These 8 T cell receptor beta chains were sequenced from one sample in a study of blood T cell repertoires in COVID-19. Measured with immunoSEQ multiplex PCR; TCRdb has only the in-frame clones, and not every one. The table shows fewer than 250,000 clones, with 75% to 90% occurring only once. The material sequenced was peripheral blood. The receptors here all came from a woman in her 70s with active or convalescent COVID-19.

This chain's CDR3 is CASSYSTGSTYEQYF. DNA of the CDR3: TGTGCCAGCAGCTATTCCACAGGGTCTACCTACGAGCAGTACTTC. This rearrangement joins TRBV11-3 to TRBJ2-7; perhaps TRBD1 as D (6 bases). CDR3 size: 15 residues. V was cut by 4 bases and J by 2 bases, with 15 bases left in between. Germline-derived CDR1 and CDR2 are SGHNT and YENEEA.

The CDR3 coding sequence is TGTGCCTGGACCCGGGGGGGACAGGGATCCTATGGCTACACCTTC. Protein sequence: CAWTRGGQGSYGYTF. V and J are TRBV30 and TRBJ1-2; 9 nucleotides match TRBD1. V shed 4 bases and J 4 bases; nucleotides not matched to a gene: 10. This CDR3 comprises 15 residues. Germline loops: CDR1 GTSNPN, CDR2 SVGIG (reference sequence).

The count of this clone is one. This chain links TRBV11-2 with TRBJ1-2; 7 bases map to TRBD1. J lost 8 bases, V lost 1 base, and 7 bases had no gene match. The length of the CDR3 is 14 residues. CDR1 and CDR2 from the germline V gene are SGHAT and FQNNGV. DNA of the CDR3: TGTGCCAGCAGCTTAGTTGGAGGGACAGACGGCTACACCTTC. Its protein product is CASSLVGGTDGYTF. The complete variable domain, with remaining parts taken from reference TRBV11-2 and TRBJ1-2, reads EAGVAQSPRYKIIEKRQSVAFWCNPISGHATLYWYQQILGQGPKLLIQFQNNGVVDDSQLPKDRFSAERLKGVDSTLKIQPAKLEDSAVYLCASSLVGGTDGYTFGSGTRLTVV.

This clone was seen a handful of times. The chain's CDR3 is CASSYSPSGQGTGELFF. The CDR3 nucleotides read TGTGCCAGTAGTTACTCCCCCTCGGGACAGGGGACCGGGGAGCTGTTTTTT. The chain uses TRBV19 and TRBJ2-2, with 10 bases that match TRBD1. Germline V gene sequence: CDR1 LNHDA, CDR2 SQIVND (reference sequence). The CDR3 is made up of 17 amino acids. The trim removed 5 bases at V and 5 bases at J, leaving 11 bases unmatched.

The CDR3 coding sequence is TGCGCCAGCAGCTCTCTAGCGGGAGGCGAGACCCAGTACTTC. Protein product: CASSSLAGGETQYF. The V call is TRBV5-1, the J call TRBJ2-5; TRBD2 matches 11 bases. After removal of 3 bases from V and 5 bases from J, the junction contained 3 bases not matched to a gene. CDR3 length equals 14 residues. CDR1 SGHRS and CDR2 YFSETQ come from the germline V gene.

The chain is built from TRBV30 and TRBJ1-2, with 7 bases fitting TRBD1. Per the germline V gene, CDR1 is GTSNPN and CDR2 is SVGIG (reference sequence). This CDR3 comprises 13 residues. Trimming took 2 bases from V and 4 from J; bases not matched to a gene: 4. The CDR3 DNA follows: TGTGCCTGGAGTCCGACAGGGACCTATGGCTACACCTTC. This encodes CAWSPTGTYGYTF.

The chain carries TRBV5-1 and TRBJ1-1, with 9 bases lining up with TRBD1. Germline CDR1 SGHRS, CDR2 YFSETQ. This CDR3 spans 14 amino acids. Trimming took 4 bases from V and 5 from J; bases not matched to a gene: 6. DNA for the CDR3: TGCGCCAGCAGCGAACAGGGGGCGCGTACTGAAGCTTTCTTT. Amino acids: CASSEQGARTEAFF.

The gene calls are TRBV5-1 and TRBJ2-3; a weak D match, TRBD2 (5 bases). The CDR3 consists of 14 residues. V was clipped by 4 bases and J by 5 bases, with 14 bases between them. The germline V gene has CDR1 SGHRS and CDR2 YFSETQ. The CDR3 loop is CASSKEGGRDTQYF. CDR3 coding DNA: TGCGCCAGCAGCAAAGAAGGAGGTCGAGATACGCAGTATTTT. The variable domain in full, with the rest retrieved from reference TRBV5-1 and TRBJ2-3, is KAGVTQTPRYLIKTRGQQVTLSCSPISGHRSVSWYQQTPGQGLQFLFEYFSETQRNKGNFPGRFSGRQFSNSRSEMNVSTLELGDSALYLCASSKEGGRDTQYFGPGTRLTVL.